Sequencing of this TCR beta chain was carried out in a study of blood T cell repertoires in COVID-19. The CDR3 covers 15 residues. Germline assignment: CDR1 SNHLY and CDR2 FYNNEI. V dropped 10 bases and J dropped 2; count of bases not matched to a gene: 9. Sequenced by immunoSEQ multiplex PCR; TCRdb stores in-frame clones only, minus some. Found here are 150,000 to 200,000 clones, about 77% of them singletons; the top ten hold about a sixth. The chain uses TRBV2 and TRBJ1-5; TRBD1 aligns across 9 bases. The TCR sequence derives from a woman aged 50 to 60 with acute COVID-19. Sequencing was performed on PBMCs or T cells enriched from blood (not recorded which). The CDR3 DNA sequence: TGTGCCACCAGACAGGGGGAGGGGGGCAATCAGCCCCAGCATTTT. It translates to CATRQGEGGNQPQHF.